Described below is a single TCR beta chain sequence and its context. No antigen is known for it. This specimen comes from a study of shared clonotypes between healthy human individuals. Whole-study findings and limits: Researchers found naive subsets generally carried larger estimated richness than memory subsets. Sequencing depth was a factor that was expected to affect clonotype sharing among donors.

Terminally differentiated effector memory CD45RA+ cells were left out of the naive CD8 fraction, which was CD45RO-negative and positively selected for CCR7. Healthy adults negative for HIV, lacking recent acute infections or vaccinations, served as donors. Adult Caucasians living in Nashville, Tennessee made up all of the donors. Some clones are missing from TCRdb's copy, which holds only in-frame ones; the method was immunoSEQ multiplex PCR. This sample has hundreds of thousands of clones, with 80% to 95% found just once. The length of the CDR3 is 19 residues. J gave up 0 bases and V 6 bases, and 13 bases lay outside the gene matches. Per the germline V gene, CDR1 is SNHLY and CDR2 is FYNNEI.

The chain carries TRBV2 and TRBJ2-1; 11 nucleotides agree with TRBD2. The receptor was isolated from a man aged 25 to 40 in good health. Sequencing was done on a sample of naive CD8+ T cells sorted from blood. CDR3 sequence reads: CASSFPGLAGGSSYNEQFF. CDR3 nucleotide sequence: TGTGCCAGCAGCTTCCCCGGGCTAGCGGGAGGCAGCTCCTACAATGAGCAGTTCTTC. Using reference TRBV2 and TRBJ2-1 for the parts outside the CDR3, the full variable domain is EPEVTQTPSHQVTQMGQEVILRCVPISNHLYFYWYRQILGQKVEFLVSFYNNEISEKSEIFDDQFSVERPDGSNFTLKIRSTKLEDSAMYFCASSFPGLAGGSSYNEQFFGPGTRLTVL.